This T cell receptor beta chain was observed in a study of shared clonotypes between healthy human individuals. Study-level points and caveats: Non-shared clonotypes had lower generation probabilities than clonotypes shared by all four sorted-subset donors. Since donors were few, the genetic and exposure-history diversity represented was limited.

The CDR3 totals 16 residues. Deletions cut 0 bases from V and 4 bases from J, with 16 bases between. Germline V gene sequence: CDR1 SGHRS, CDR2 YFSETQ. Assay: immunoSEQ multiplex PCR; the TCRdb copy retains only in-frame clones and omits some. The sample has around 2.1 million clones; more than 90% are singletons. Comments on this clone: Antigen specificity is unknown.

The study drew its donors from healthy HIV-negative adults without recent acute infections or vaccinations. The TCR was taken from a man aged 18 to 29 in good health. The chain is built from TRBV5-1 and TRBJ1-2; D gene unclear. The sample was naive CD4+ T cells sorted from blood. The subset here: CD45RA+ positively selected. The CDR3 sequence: CASSLAVAGAIYGYTF. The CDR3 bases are TGCGCCAGCAGCTTGGCCGTCGCGGGTGCGATCTATGGCTACACCTTC.